This T cell receptor beta chain was captured by sequencing in a study of T cells in Graves' hyperthyroidism and ophthalmopathy. The study, taken as a whole, reports: The model made its ophthalmopathy prediction, and onset followed a median 6.5 months later. Most thyroid clonotypes expanded above 0.001 were also detected in blood.

From RNA transcripts, TCR beta CDR3 regions were amplified. HTBI primers were used for first-round RT-PCR of the TCR CDR3. One entry per CDR3 protein results from TCRdb running MiXCR on the multiplex PCR reads. The table lists just under 750,000 distinct CDR3 sequences, about 35% of them singletons. In the case of this clonotype: What it recognizes is unknown.

CDR1 and CDR2 (germline): SGHAT, FQNNGV. Germline trimming cut 4 bases from V and 6 bases from J; bases unmatched to any gene: 7. The CDR3 is 15 amino acids. The source material was blood. The source of this sequence is a woman aged 40 to 50 with Graves' hyperthyroidism. The gene calls are TRBV11-2 and TRBJ1-5; 9 bases agree with TRBD1. CDR3 in amino acids: CASSSGQGGGQPQHF. DNA for the CDR3: TGTGCCAGCAGCTCGGGACAGGGAGGCGGTCAGCCCCAGCATTTT.